This passage covers 15 T cell receptor beta chains from one sample sequenced in a study of cytomegalovirus exposure and HLA in healthy donors (dated by TCRdb to about 2017). Receptor amplification or capture employed the immunoSEQ multiplex PCR assay. For the multiplex PCR, a mixture combining 60 forward primers for TCR Vbeta segments and 13 reverse primers for TCR Jbeta segments was used. TCRdb carries this immuneACCESS record with in-frame sequences only. Its versions omit some clonotypes, under half of them owing to an unresolved V gene in the studies checked, with the rest unexplained. This sample holds 150,000 to 180,000 clones; roughly 80% were observed only once. Clones ranked in the top ten supply about 8.3% of the sample. Sequenced material: PBMCs. Receptor source: a man aged 30-40 years in good health and CMV-seropositive.

This chain links TRBV5-1 with TRBJ1-1, with 8 bases lining up with TRBD1. This CDR3 comprises 17 residues. V shed 4 bases and J 4 bases; nucleotides not matched to a gene: 15. Germline V gene data show CDR1 as SGHRS and CDR2 as YFSETQ. The CDR3 sequence: CASSPGGGQGYSTEAFF. CDR3 nucleotides: TGCGCCAGCAGCCCGGGGGGCGGACAGGGATACAGCACTGAAGCTTTCTTT.

This clone was counted only a few times. The V call is TRBV6-6, the J call TRBJ2-7; tentatively, D is TRBD2 (5 bases). CDR3 length: 15 amino acids. The germline V gene has CDR1 MNHNY and CDR2 SVGAGI (reference sequence). V lost 5 bases and J 5 bases, leaving 19 bases between the germline ends. The DNA of the CDR3 is TGTGCCAGCAGTGGGCTAGCAGCAGGTTACCACGAGCAGTACTTC. The encoded protein is CASSGLAAGYHEQYF.

V is TRBV9 and J is TRBJ1-4; no firm D call. V dropped 7 bases and J dropped 5 bases, with 15 bases sitting between them. The CDR3 totals 14 residues. The germline CDR1 and CDR2 sequences are SGDLS and YYNGEE. The CDR3 coding sequence is TGTGCCAGCGCCAGGAGAGAGGGAAATGAAAAACTGTTTTTT. Its protein is CASARREGNEKLFF.

The CDR3 coding sequence is TGTGCCAGCAGCCCGTCCTACAATCGGGGAGATACGCAGTATTTT. Amino acid sequence: CASSPSYNRGDTQYF. This chain uses TRBV5-6 with TRBJ2-3; D possibly corresponds to TRBD2 (5 bases). Germline loops: CDR1 SGHDT, CDR2 YYEEEE. The CDR3 extends over 15 amino acids. Trimming removed 4 bases from V and 5 bases from J, with 17 bases in between.

This chain joins TRBV9 and TRBJ1-3; D unresolved. This CDR3 has 14 amino acids. Germline CDR1 and CDR2: SGDLS and YYNGEE. V shed 4 bases and J shed 6 bases, with 14 bases lying between them. The CDR3 DNA reads as TGTGCCAGCAGCCCGAGGGATCGAGAAAACACCATATATTTT. Translation gives CASSPRDRENTIYF. Using reference TRBV9 and TRBJ1-3 for the parts outside the CDR3, the full variable domain is DSGVTQTPKHLITATGQRVTLRCSPRSGDLSVYWYQQSLDQGLQFLIQYYNGEERAKGNILERFSAQQFPDLHSELNLSSLELGDSALYFCASSPRDRENTIYFGEGSWLTVV.

The chain combines TRBV7-3 with TRBJ1-2; D perhaps matches TRBD1 (5 bases). The CDR3 is 17 amino acids. V was cut by 4 bases and J by 1 base, with 19 bases left in between. The germline CDR1 and CDR2 sequences are SGHTA and FQGTGA. This CDR3 reads CASSSRAGRGHNYGYTF. The CDR3 region has the DNA TGTGCCAGCAGCTCCCGCGCTGGTAGGGGCCATAACTATGGCTACACCTTC.

The genes are TRBV27 and TRBJ2-3, with 13 bases aligning to TRBD2. Unmatched junction bases numbered 9, after V lost 6 bases and J lost 6 bases. This CDR3 is built from 16 residues. Germline values: CDR1 MNHEY, CDR2 SMNVEV (reference sequence). The CDR3 region has the DNA TGTGCCAGCAGGACCGGACTAGCGGGAGTTGACGATACGCAGTATTTT. This codes for CASRTGLAGVDDTQYF.

This clone was observed a single time. This chain uses TRBV5-5 with TRBJ1-1; TRBD1 matches at 7 bases. With V trimmed by 2 bases and J by 3 bases, 4 bases remained unmatched. The CDR3 contains 14 residues. Germline values: CDR1 SGHKS, CDR2 YYEKEE (reference sequence). The CDR3 nucleotides read TGTGCCAGCAGCTTTGACAGGGCGTACACTGAAGCTTTCTTT. Amino acid sequence: CASSFDRAYTEAFF.

This clone was detected once. V and J are TRBV27 and TRBJ1-5; 7 nucleotides match TRBD1. Germline values: CDR1 MNHEY, CDR2 SMNVEV (reference sequence). The ends lost 0 bases at V and 2 bases at J; junction bases unmatched: 4. This CDR3 contains 16 residues. The CDR3 loop is CASSLSGGGRNQPQHF. The CDR3 DNA follows: TGTGCCAGCAGTTTATCTGGAGGGGGCCGCAATCAGCCCCAGCATTTT.

This rearrangement joins TRBV7-3 to TRBJ2-2, with 10 bases matching TRBD2. The CDR3 covers 16 residues. Germline CDR1 and CDR2: SGHTA and FQGTGA. After removal of 2 bases from V and 4 bases from J, the junction contained 4 bases not matched to a gene. As DNA, the CDR3 is TGTGCCAGCAGCTTACTCCTAGCGGGGGTCACCGGGGAGCTGTTTTTT. Protein: CASSLLLAGVTGELFF.

V usage is TRBV5-1 and J usage is TRBJ1-5; 11 bases line up with TRBD1. Trimming cost V 2 bases and J 6 bases; bases outside gene matches: 7. This CDR3 has 16 amino acids. In germline, CDR1 is SGHRS, CDR2 YFSETQ. CDR3 residues: CASSLGQGAPGQPQHF. The CDR3 coding sequence is TGCGCCAGCAGCTTAGGACAGGGGGCGCCTGGTCAGCCCCAGCATTTT.

This chain uses TRBV30 with TRBJ1-5; D call uncertain. Germline V gene data show CDR1 as GTSNPN and CDR2 as SVGIG (reference sequence). V shed 3 bases and J shed 3 bases, with 18 bases lying between them. The CDR3 has 16 residues. The CDR3 region is CAWSPSAGLHNQPQHF. The CDR3 region has the DNA TGTGCCTGGAGCCCCAGTGCCGGGTTACACAATCAGCCCCAGCATTTT.

This clone was picked up a small number of times. The chain is built from TRBV14 and TRBJ2-3; possible D gene TRBD2, 6 bases. The ends were cut back, 2 bases at V and 0 bases at J, with 9 bases in the middle. Germline lookup yields CDR1 SGHDN and CDR2 FVKESK. This CDR3 region has 15 residues. The CDR3 nucleotides are TGTGCCAGCAGCCAACGCGGGGCTAGCACAGATACGCAGTATTTT. Its translation: CASSQRGASTDTQYF.

The chain links TRBV18 to TRBJ2-7, with 10 bases fitting TRBD2. V lost 3 bases, J lost 4 bases, and 6 bases stayed unmatched. From germline, CDR1 is KGHSH and CDR2 LQKENI. The CDR3 has 15 amino acids. For the CDR3, the DNA is TGTGCCAGCTCACCCTCGGCTAGCGGGAGATACGAGCAGTACTTC. It encodes CASSPSASGRYEQYF.

This clone was found a few times. The chain is built from TRBV27 and TRBJ1-3; TRBD1 might be the D (6 bases). Looked up from germline, CDR1 is MNHEY and CDR2 is SMNVEV (reference sequence). With 5 bases removed from V and 4 bases from J, the gap between germline ends came to 12 bases. The CDR3 sequence is 14 residues long. DNA for the CDR3: TGTGCCAGCAGTCTTGACAGGCGAGGAAACACCATATATTTT. As protein: CASSLDRRGNTIYF.